This T cell receptor beta chain came from a study of cytomegalovirus exposure and HLA in healthy donors (dated by TCRdb to 2016 to 2017). In terms of the full investigation: In an earlier analysis of some 610 of the donors, 276 Gb of sequence data and some 100 million unique TCR beta sequences from some 170 million T cells were reported. Among about 410 genotyped donors of the cohort, an average of approximately 200,000 unique TCR beta nucleotide sequences was sequenced per donor, of which about 18% were non-productive. Among the roughly 400 genotyped donors, about 85% belonged to the genetic ancestry cluster associated with self-reported Caucasian donors. Alongside the repertoire data, information on donor age, sex, ethnicity and CMV serostatus was compiled. Roughly 290 gigabases of sequencing data and approximately 92 million unique TCR sequences made up an early release that covered several hundred HLA-typed donors. The study was designed to test whether signatures of past pathogen exposure could be identified by cataloging public T cell receptors. Along with the roughly 670-subject first cohort, a separate validation cohort of over a hundred different subjects was used. In an earlier analysis of about 590 of the donors, high-throughput TCR beta sequencing was used to judge whether each TCR beta V gene segment behaved as functional or pseudogenic. Rather than using new phenotypic data, the later analysis identified candidate immune exposures from TCR beta sequences and from how often those sequences occurred across donors. Roughly 5 DR-DQ haplotypes were treated as single units for association and clustering because of strong linkage in the cohort. Class I and class II HLA loci were covered by the typing at four-digit resolution. To predict cytomegalovirus infection status, the study brought together high-throughput TCR immunosequencing, statistical association of individual TCRs with disease status, and machine learning. Genome-wide SNP genotypes for about three fifths of the roughly 670 donors were used in a later genetic analysis, which treated that subset as a discovery cohort. In a later analysis, previously published TCR beta repertoires from about 670 donors were re-analyzed and high-resolution HLA genotyping was added so that TCR occurrence patterns could be studied. The study used immunosequencing to profile the T cell repertoires of several hundred subjects and linked those repertoires to cytomegalovirus serostatus. Typing coverage differed by locus: A, B, C, DRB1 and DQB1 were typed in roughly 629-630 donors, DQA1 in about 550, DPA1 in some 600, and DPB1 in around 490. All discovery cohort repertoires had been generated using a single sequencing platform.

Beyond this particular receptor, the publication reports: V-gene and J-gene trimming of TCR beta chains was associated with a missense DCLRE1C variant in a later genetic analysis, and the association was replicated in an independent cohort. According to a later analysis, most CMV-associated TCR beta chains appeared to be HLA-restricted, and the HLA associations seemed to be driven largely by CMV exposure. Correlated functional status among segregating V segments might reflect linkage disequilibrium, but an unknown experimental factor could not be ruled out. In a later analysis, HLA-associated TCR beta chains showed more clonal expansion and lower generation probabilities than non-associated chains that were equally common. In a later genetic analysis, fewer N-insertions in productive TCRs were reported among donors in an Asian-associated ancestry cluster than the roughly 640-donor mean. In vitro tests confirmed that a few of the cytomegalovirus-associated TCR beta chains recognize cytomegalovirus antigens. The authors suggested that the approach could potentially be extended to other disease states and immunological phenotypes. A later analysis associated about 17,000 TCR beta sequences with specific HLA alleles at a false discovery rate of 0.05. A cluster of highly shared sequence variants was judged likely to represent a technical artifact of the sequencing pipeline. Roughly uniform sequencing depth across donors was assumed in presence/absence analyses, although this assumption may not hold. A further reported finding was that TCR beta sequences accurately predicted the HLA-A and HLA-B alleles for most subjects in the first cohort. The study listed 150 to 200 TCR beta chains as associated with cytomegalovirus. In both the original and validation cohorts, the classifier was reported to diagnose cytomegalovirus status with high specificity and sensitivity. While some public TCRs were present in many individuals, most TCR sequences turned up only very rarely across donors. In a later analysis, several top co-occurrence clusters were reported to appear linked to parvovirus B19, influenza, CMV and Epstein-Barr virus. When HLA alleles, especially DR and DQ, strongly co-occurred, TCR associations were difficult to assign to individual alleles. In a later analysis, TCR association rates were found to vary across HLA loci, with the most associated TCRs seen for DRB1 alleles and the fewest for HLA-C alleles. Only TCR beta chains were sequenced in this cohort, and the absence of alpha or paired-chain data limited detectable features. HLA typing was unavailable for some donors at each locus, so association tests used only the typed subset. Seventeen rarely observed V segments, including chromosome 9 orphons, were excluded from the earlier analysis of approximately 600 of the donors because counts were too low. The only immune exposure information available for the cohort was CMV serostatus. In an earlier analysis of more than 500 of the donors, most TCR beta V segments appeared in productive rearrangements about 87% or about 30% of the time, broadly matching IMGT annotations.

There are a few counts of this clone. This clone's antigen is unknown. Within one base of it there is no much larger clone, and no base qualities were kept. In total, just over 650 healthy bone marrow donors made up the cohort. All cohort members were sampled while nominally healthy, although unrecorded immune exposures were likely present. The donor was CMV seronegative and belonged to the group of approximately 320 seronegative cohort members. A peripheral blood sample was provided by each donor, and peripheral blood mononuclear cells were used for TCR beta sequencing. The Qiagen DNeasy Blood Extraction Kit was used to extract genomic DNA from the blood cell samples. The library came from the immunoSEQ multiplex PCR assay. For the multiplex PCR, a mixture combining 60 forward primers for TCR Vbeta segments and 13 reverse primers for TCR Jbeta segments was used. A multiplex PCR assay on genomic DNA amplified the CDR3 region of rearranged TCR beta genes. The Illumina HiSeq System was used to sequence the amplified TCR beta libraries as 87-base-pair reads. On the authors' methods: A later analysis counted about 80 million unique TCR beta chains across the roughly 700 repertoires, and around 9.9 million of these chains were shared by at least two donors. Raw reads were error-corrected and collapsed into unique sequences by a nearest-neighbor algorithm in which closely related sequences were merged to remove PCR and sequencing errors. To assign V, D and J gene segments, CDR3 sequences were aligned to IMGT reference sequences. Each retained sequence needed at least a six-nucleotide match to both a V gene segment and a J gene segment. Rearrangements were called productive when the CDR3 lacked stop codons and stayed in frame with V and J; all others were non-productive. Following IMGT convention, CDR3 was defined as the stretch from the second conserved V-encoded cysteine up to the conserved J-encoded phenylalanine. The earlier analysis of about 590 of the donors excluded sequences that lacked an unambiguous match to a single V gene segment. An earlier analysis of some 500 of the donors classified V segments as functional when productive rearrangements were above 56.7% and as segregating when the standard deviation between donors was above 5%. A statistical classification framework was built for diagnosing cytomegalovirus status from the catalog of TCR beta chain sequences. In a later analysis, TCR nucleotide sequences were compared against IMGT/GENE-DB human TR gene sequences so that V and J genes could be assigned. The TCRdist pipeline was used in a later analysis to assign CDR3 sequences and most-parsimonious VDJ recombination scenarios. In a later analysis, each TCR beta chain was defined by its CDR3 amino acid sequence together with its V-gene family, and reads without a unique V-gene family were excluded. To address suspected cross-contamination and a sequencing artifact, a later analysis removed a few hundred highly shared, low-generation-probability nucleotide sequences. In a later analysis, a clonal expansion index for each public chain was calculated from normalized within-repertoire ranks of inferred template counts. Generation probabilities in a later analysis came from a VDJ recombination model fitted to out-of-frame rearrangements, and those results were checked against IGoR. In a later analysis, TCR-TCR, TCR-HLA and TCR-CMV co-occurrence was scored with hypergeometric tests, and a repertoire-size bias correction was applied to TCR pairs. To estimate false discovery rates, a later analysis permuted the HLA or CMV assignments 20 times. In a later analysis, co-occurring TCRs were grouped using DBSCAN, and TCRdist sequence similarity was added for clustering within HLA-allele-positive subsets. Repertoires with fewer than 30,000 or more than 120,000 public chains were left out of co-occurrence clustering, as were four to six repertoires with anomalous nucleotide sharing. In TCRdb, the immuneACCESS table is reduced to in-frame sequences with V and J assigned. These tables do not hold every clone; where another copy was compared, an unresolved V gene accounts for under half, and the others remain unexplained. D and trimming come from the DNA, and the V and J calls and clone size come from that table. This sample holds approximately 100,000 clones; under 85% were observed only once. Under 2% of the sample goes to the ten largest clones.

The sequence was obtained from a woman between 35 and 50 years old in good health and CMV-seronegative. Source material: PBMCs.

The DNA sequence is TGCAGCGTTGCGAGGCAGACTGAAGCTTTCTTT. The translation is CSVARQTEAFF. The V and J genes are TRBV29-1 and TRBJ1-1; no D segment can be confidently identified. Taken from the germline V gene, the CDR1 and CDR2 loops are SQVTM and ANQGSEA. Trimming at the junction amounts to 4 bases on V and 5 bases on J, and the germline ends lie 8 bases apart. The CDR3 runs 11 amino acids, cysteine and phenylalanine included. The read is trimmed to its CDR3 DNA, 33 bases read in frame from base 1.